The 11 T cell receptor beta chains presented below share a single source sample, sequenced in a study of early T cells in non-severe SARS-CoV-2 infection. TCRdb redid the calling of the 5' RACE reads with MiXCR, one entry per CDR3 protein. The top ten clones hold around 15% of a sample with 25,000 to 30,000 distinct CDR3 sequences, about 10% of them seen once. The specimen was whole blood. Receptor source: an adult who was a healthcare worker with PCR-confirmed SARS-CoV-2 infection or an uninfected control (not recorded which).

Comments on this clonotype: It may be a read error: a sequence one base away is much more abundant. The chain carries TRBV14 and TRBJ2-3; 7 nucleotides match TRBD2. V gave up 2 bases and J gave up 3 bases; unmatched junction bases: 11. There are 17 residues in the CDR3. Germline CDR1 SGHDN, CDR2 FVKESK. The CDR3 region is CASSQMTSSYGTDTQYF. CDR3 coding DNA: TGTGCCAGCAGCCAAATGACTAGCTCATATGGGACAGATACGCAGTATTTT.

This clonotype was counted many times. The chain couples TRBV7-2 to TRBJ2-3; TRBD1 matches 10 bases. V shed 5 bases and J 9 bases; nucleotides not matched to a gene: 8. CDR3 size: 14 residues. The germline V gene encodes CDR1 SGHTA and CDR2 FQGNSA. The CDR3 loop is CASSQWSGQGTQYF. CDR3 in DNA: TGTGCCAGCAGCCAATGGTCGGGACAGGGGACGCAGTATTTT.

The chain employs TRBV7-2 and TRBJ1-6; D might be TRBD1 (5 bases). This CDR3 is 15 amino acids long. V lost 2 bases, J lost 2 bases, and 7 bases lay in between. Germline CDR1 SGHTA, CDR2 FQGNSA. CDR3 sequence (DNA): TGTGCCAGCAGCTTACCAGGGCCCTATAATTCACCCCTCCACTTT. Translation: CASSLPGPYNSPLHF.

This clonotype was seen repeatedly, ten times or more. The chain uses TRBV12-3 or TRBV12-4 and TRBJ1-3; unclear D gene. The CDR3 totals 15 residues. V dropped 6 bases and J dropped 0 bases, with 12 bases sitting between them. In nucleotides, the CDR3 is TGTGCCAGCAGCCGCTATTTATTCTCTGGAAACACCATATATTTT. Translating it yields CASSRYLFSGNTIYF.

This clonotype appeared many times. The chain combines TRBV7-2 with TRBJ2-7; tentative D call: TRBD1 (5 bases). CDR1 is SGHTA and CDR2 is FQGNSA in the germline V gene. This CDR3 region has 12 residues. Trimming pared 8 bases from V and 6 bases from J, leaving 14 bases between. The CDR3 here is CASAGPGGEQYF. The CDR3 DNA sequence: TGTGCCAGCGCAGGGCCCGGTGGCGAGCAGTACTTC.

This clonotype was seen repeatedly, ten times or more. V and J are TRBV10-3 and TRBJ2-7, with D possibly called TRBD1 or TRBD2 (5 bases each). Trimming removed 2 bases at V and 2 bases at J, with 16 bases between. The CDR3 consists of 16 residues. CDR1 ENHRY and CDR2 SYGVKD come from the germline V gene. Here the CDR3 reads CAISEPGDQSAYEQYF. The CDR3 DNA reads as TGTGCCATCAGTGAGCCTGGGGACCAATCCGCCTACGAGCAGTACTTC.

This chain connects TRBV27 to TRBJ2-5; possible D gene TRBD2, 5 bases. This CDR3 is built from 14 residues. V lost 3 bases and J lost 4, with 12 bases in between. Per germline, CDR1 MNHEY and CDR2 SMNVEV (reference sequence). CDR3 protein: CASSFRGPRETQYF. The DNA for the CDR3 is TGTGCCAGCAGTTTCCGAGGGCCTCGAGAGACCCAGTACTTC.

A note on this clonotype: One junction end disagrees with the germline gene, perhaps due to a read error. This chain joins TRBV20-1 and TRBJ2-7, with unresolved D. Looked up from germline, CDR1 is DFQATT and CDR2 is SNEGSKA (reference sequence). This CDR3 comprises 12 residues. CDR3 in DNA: TGCAGTGCTAGAGACGTATCCTACGAGCAGTACTTT. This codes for CSARDVSYEQYF.

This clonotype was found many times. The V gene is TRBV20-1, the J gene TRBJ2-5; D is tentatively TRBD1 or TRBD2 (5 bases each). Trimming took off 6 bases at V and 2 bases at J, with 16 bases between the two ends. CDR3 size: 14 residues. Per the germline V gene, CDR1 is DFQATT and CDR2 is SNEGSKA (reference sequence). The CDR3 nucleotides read TGCAGTGCCGTACGGACGGGGCGTCAAGAGACCCAGTACTTC. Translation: CSAVRTGRQETQYF.

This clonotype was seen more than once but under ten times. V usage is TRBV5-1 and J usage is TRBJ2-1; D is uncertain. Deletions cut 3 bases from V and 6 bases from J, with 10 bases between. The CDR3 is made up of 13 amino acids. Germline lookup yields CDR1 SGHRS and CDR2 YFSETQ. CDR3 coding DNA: TGCGCCAGCAGCTCTACTTCGCCCAATGAGCAGTTCTTC. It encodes CASSSTSPNEQFF.

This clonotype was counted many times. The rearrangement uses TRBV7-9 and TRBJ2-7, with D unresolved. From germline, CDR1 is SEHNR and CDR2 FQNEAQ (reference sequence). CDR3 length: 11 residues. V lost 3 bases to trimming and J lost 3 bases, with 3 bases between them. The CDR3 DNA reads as TGTGCCAGCAGCTTTCTCTACGAGCAGTACTTC. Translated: CASSFLYEQYF.